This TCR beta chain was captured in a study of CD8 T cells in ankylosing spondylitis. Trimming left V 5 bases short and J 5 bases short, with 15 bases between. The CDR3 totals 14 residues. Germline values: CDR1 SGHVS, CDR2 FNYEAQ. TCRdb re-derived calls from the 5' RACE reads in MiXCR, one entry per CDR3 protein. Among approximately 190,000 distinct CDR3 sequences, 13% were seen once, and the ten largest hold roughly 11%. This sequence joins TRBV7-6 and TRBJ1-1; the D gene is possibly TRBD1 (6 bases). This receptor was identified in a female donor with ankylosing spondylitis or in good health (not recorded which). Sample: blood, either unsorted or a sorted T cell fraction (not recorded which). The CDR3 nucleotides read TGTGCCAGCAGCCCCCGGGGGCGGGGGACTGAAGCTTTCTTT. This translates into CASSPRGRGTEAFF. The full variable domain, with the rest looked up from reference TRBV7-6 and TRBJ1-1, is GAGVSQSPRYKVTKRGQDVALRCDPISGHVSLYWYRQALGQGPEFLTYFNYEAQQDKSGLPNDRFSAERPEGSISTLTIQRTEQRDSAMYRCASSPRGRGTEAFFGQGTRLTVV.